These 2 T cell receptor beta chains came from one sample sequenced in a study of T cells in Graves' hyperthyroidism and ophthalmopathy (dated by TCRdb to the late 2010s). Library prep was done by multiplex PCR. Sequenced using an Illumina HiSeq 2000. TCR beta CDR3 regions were amplified from RNA transcripts. The first round of RT-PCR for the TCR CDR3 was performed with the HTBI primer set and the Qiagen OneStep RT-PCR kit. TCRdb took the public reads, trimmed them with fastp at Q25, ran MiXCR for clone calling and kept in-frame beta chains. One record per CDR3 amino acid sequence lists the most common genes and DNA. Present in this sample are about 420,000 distinct CDR3 sequences, 15% to 19% of which were seen just once. In total, the top ten clones hold 12% to 15% of the sample. The specimen sequenced was blood. Receptors originate from a woman younger than 35 with Graves' hyperthyroidism.

This clonotype was detected only a few times. The chain recombines TRBV27 with TRBJ2-1; maybe TRBD1 (6 bases). Per the germline V gene, CDR1 is MNHEY and CDR2 is SMNVEV (reference sequence). The V and J ends lost 2 bases and 4 bases respectively, with 12 bases between them. The CDR3 runs to 15 residues. CDR3 residues: CASSLSGTGYNEQFF. CDR3 coding DNA: TGTGCCAGCAGTTTAAGTGGCACAGGGTACAATGAGCAGTTCTTC.

The sample holds many counts of this clonotype. The V and J genes are TRBV18 and TRBJ1-1; the D is unclear. Trimming removed 8 bases at V and 0 bases at J, with 10 bases between. The CDR3 extends over 13 amino acids. Per germline, CDR1 KGHSH and CDR2 LQKENI. The CDR3 is CASSPSLNTEAFF. Written as DNA, the CDR3 is TGTGCCAGCAGCCCGTCTTTGAACACTGAAGCTTTCTTT.